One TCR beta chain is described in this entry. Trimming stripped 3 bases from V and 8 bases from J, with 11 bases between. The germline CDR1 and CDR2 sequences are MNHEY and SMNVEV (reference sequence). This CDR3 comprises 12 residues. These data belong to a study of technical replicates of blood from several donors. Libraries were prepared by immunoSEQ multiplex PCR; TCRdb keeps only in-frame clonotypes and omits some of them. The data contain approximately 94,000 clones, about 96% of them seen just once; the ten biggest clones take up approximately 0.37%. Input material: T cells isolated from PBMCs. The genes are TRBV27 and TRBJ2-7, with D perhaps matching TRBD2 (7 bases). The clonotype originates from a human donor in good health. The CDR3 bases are TGTGCCAGCAGTTTGGGGGGGACAAAGCAGTACTTC. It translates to CASSLGGTKQYF.